The present T cell receptor beta chain was sequenced within a study of Tregs in tolerant kidney transplant recipients. Study outcomes and limitations: Biological reproducibility was not directly addressed in this study.

In the case of this clone: The antigen is unknown.

The CDR3 is 16 amino acids. J lost 1 base, V lost 10 bases, and 13 bases had no gene match. Germline V gene sequence: CDR1 SNHLY, CDR2 FYNNEI. The data were produced by immunoSEQ multiplex PCR, yet TCRdb's version contains in-frame clones alone and is incomplete. Among about 120,000 clones listed, roughly 92% were seen once. CD4+CD25+CD127- Tregs, CD4+CD25- non-Tregs, CD4 and CD8 cells were sorted. The V gene is TRBV2, the J gene TRBJ1-1, with TRBD1 matching over 9 bases. This clonotype originated in a human donor in good health. Sequenced material: CD4+ T cells from blood. The CDR3 region has the DNA TGTGCCACCCTTACAACAGGGGGCGGTCAGAACACTGAAGCTTTCTTT. Translating it yields CATLTTGGGQNTEAFF.